This record covers a single T cell receptor beta chain. A junction boundary mismatches the germline segment, possibly from a read error. These data originate in a study of beta chain features in type 1 diabetes. Overall study: Analysis included over 90 million sorted cells drawn from all samples.

In all sorted populations, purity surpassed 95%. Isolated RNA was reverse transcribed in full, so expressed TCRB transcripts were sequenced. TCRdb's table, derived via immunoSEQ multiplex PCR, lists solely in-frame clones and lacks some. The table includes more than 350,000 clones, more than 9.5% detected once. The CDR3 is made up of 13 amino acids. Germline assignment: CDR1 SGHNT and CDR2 YENEEA. The sample taken for sequencing was naive CD4+ T cells from blood. This clonotype was sampled from a woman aged 18-35 years in good health. The chain carries TRBV11-3 and TRBJ2-1, with D unclear. The DNA of the CDR3 is TGTGCCAGCAGCCTAGAATCTGGGGATGAGCAGTTCTTC. The encoded protein is CASSLESGDEQFF. Based on the CDR3 plus reference TRBV11-3 and TRBJ2-1, the full variable domain is EAGVVQSPRYKIIEKKQPVAFWCNPISGHNTLYWYLQNLGQGPELLIRYENEEAVDDSQLPKDRFSAERLKGVDSTLKIQPAELGDSAVYLCASSLESGDEQFFGPGTRLTVL.